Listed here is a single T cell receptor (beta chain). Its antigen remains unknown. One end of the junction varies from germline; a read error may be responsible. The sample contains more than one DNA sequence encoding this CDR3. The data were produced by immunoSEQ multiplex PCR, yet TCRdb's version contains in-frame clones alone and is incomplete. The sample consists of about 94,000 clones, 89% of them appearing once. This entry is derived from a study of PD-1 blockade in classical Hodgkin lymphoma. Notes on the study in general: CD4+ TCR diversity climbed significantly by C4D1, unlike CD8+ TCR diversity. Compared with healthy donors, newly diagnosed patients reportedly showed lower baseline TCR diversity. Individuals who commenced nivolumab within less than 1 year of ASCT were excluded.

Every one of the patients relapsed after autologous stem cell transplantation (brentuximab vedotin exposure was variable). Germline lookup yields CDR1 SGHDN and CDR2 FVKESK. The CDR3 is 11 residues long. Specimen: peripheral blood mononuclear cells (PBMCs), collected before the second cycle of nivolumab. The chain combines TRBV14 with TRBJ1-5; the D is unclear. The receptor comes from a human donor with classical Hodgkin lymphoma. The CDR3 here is CASSQYKPQHF. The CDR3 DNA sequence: TGTGCCAGTAGCCAATATAAGCCCCAGCATTTT.